The clone carrying this TCR beta chain has a single count. Here immunoSEQ multiplex PCR was the method, and the copy in TCRdb shows in-frame clones only, minus some. In the table there are around 64,000 clones, roughly four fifths of which are singletons. The data are from a study of T cells in localized non-small cell lung cancer. The CDR3 spans 11 residues. Germline lookup yields CDR1 SNHLY and CDR2 FYNNEI. Trimming pared 8 bases from V and 9 bases from J, leaving 12 bases between. The sequenced sample was PBMCs, obtained before any cancer treatment. This chain links TRBV2 with TRBJ2-3; D might be TRBD1 (5 bases). The receptor comes from a man aged 35-75 years with stage II lung adenocarcinoma. CDR3 in DNA: TGTGCCAGCCCGGCCAGGGAAACGCAGTATTTT. It is translated as CASPARETQYF. The full variable domain, completed using reference TRBV2 and TRBJ2-3, is EPEVTQTPSHQVTQMGQEVILRCVPISNHLYFYWYRQILGQKVEFLVSFYNNEISEKSEIFDDQFSVERPDGSNFTLKIRSTKLEDSAMYFCASPARETQYFGPGTRLTVL.